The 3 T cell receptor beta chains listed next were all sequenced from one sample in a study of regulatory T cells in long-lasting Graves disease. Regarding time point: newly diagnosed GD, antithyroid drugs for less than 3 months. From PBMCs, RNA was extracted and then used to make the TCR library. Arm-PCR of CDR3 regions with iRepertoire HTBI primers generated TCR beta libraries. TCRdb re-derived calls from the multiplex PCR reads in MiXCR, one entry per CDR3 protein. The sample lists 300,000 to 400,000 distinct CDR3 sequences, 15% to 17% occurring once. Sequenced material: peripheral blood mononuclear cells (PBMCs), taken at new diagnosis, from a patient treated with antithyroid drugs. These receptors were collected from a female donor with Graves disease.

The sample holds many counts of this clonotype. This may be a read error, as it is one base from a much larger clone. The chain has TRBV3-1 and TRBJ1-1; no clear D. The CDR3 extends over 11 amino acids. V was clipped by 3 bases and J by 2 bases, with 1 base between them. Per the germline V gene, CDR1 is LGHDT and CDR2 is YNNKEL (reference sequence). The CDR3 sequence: CASSHNTEAFF. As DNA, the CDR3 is TGTGCCAGCAGCCACAACACTGAAGCTTTCTTT.

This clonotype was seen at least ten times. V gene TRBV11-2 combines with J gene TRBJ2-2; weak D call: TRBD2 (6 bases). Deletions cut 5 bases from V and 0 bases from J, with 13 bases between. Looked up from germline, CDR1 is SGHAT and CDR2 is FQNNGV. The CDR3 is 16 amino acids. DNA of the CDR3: TGTGCCAGCAGCGCACCGGGACTTGCGAACACCGGGGAGCTGTTTTTT. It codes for CASSAPGLANTGELFF.

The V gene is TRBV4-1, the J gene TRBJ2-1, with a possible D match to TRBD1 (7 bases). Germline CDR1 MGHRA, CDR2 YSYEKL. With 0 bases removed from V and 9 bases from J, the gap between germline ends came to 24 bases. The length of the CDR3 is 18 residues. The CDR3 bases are TGCGCCAGCAGCCAAGATTGGGGACAGTCACTAGCCCCCGGTGAGCAGTTCTTC. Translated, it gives CASSQDWGQSLAPGEQFF.